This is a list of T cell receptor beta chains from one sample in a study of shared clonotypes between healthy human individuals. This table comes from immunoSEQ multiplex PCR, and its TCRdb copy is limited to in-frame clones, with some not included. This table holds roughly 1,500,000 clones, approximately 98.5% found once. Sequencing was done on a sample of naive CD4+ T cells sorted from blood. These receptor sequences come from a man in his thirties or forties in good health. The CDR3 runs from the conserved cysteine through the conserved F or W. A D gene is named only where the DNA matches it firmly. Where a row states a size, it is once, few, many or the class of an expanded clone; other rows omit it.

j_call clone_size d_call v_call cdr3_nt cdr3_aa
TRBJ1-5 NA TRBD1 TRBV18 TGTGCCAGCTCACCCTACAAGCGACAGGGGGCGAGCAATCAGCCCCAGCATTTT CASSPYKRQGASNQPQHF
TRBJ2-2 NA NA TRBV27 TGTGCCAGCCTACGACTGCAAAACACCGGGGAGCTGTTTTTT CASLRLQNTGELFF
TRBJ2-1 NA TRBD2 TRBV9 TGTGCCAGCAGCGTATCTAGCGGGTCCTACAATGAGCAGTTCTTC CASSVSSGSYNEQFF
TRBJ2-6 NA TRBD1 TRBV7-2 TGTGCCAGCAGCGAACTTCCCGGGACAGGTTACTCTGGGGCCAACGTCCTGACTTTC CASSELPGTGYSGANVLTF
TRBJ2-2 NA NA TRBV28 TGTGCCAGCAGTTTACAGTCCGGGGGGCGAAACACCGGGGAGCTGTTTTTT CASSLQSGGRNTGELFF
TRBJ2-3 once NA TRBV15 TGTGCCACCAGCGGGCGCGGAGGGGCGGAGTACACAGATACGCAGTATTTT CATSGRGGAEYTDTQYF
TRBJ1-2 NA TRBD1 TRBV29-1 TGCAGCGTATCAGACAGGGGGCAAGGTGGCTACACCTTC CSVSDRGQGGYTF
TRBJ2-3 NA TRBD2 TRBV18 TGTGCGGGCCACAATCGGCGGGGGAGCACAGATACGCAGTATTTT CAGHNRRGSTDTQYF
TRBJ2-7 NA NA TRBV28 TGTGCCAGCAGTCCCCTCTTGACCCTCCGGTCCTACGAGCAGTACTTC CASSPLLTLRSYEQYF
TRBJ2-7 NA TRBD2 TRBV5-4 TGTGCCAGCAGGCGGGAACTAGCGGGAGACCCCTACGAGCAGTACTTC CASRRELAGDPYEQYF
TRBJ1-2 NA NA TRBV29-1 TGCAGCGTTGATCGCGGTCCAGGGGGCTACACCTTC CSVDRGPGGYTF
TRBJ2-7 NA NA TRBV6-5 TGTGCCAGCAGTTTGACACGTATGTCCTACGAGCAGTACTTC CASSLTRMSYEQYF
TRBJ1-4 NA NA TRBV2 TGTGCCAGCAGTGACCGTAGGCCCCATGAAAAACTGTTTTTT CASSDRRPHEKLFF
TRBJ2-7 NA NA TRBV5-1 TGCGCCAGCAAAGGCTCGACAGAAGTCCTTTACGAGCAGTACTTC CASKGSTEVLYEQYF
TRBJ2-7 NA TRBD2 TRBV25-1 TGTGCCAGCAGTGACCAGGGAGGGTACGAGCAGTACTTC CASSDQGGYEQYF
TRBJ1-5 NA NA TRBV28 TGTGCCAGCAGTTTAGATAGAGCCCAGGGAGGCAATCAGCCCCAGCATTTT CASSLDRAQGGNQPQHF
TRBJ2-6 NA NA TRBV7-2 TGTGCCAGCAGCCTCGCAGGGTCTGGGGCCAACGTCCTGACTTTC CASSLAGSGANVLTF
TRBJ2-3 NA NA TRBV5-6 TGTGCCAGCAGCTTCTGGGGGGCGCGTCCCCGAGATACGCAGTATTTT CASSFWGARPRDTQYF
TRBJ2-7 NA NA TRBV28 TGTGCCAGCAGCCCCGGGGGACAGACGACCTACGAGCAGTACTTC CASSPGGQTTYEQYF
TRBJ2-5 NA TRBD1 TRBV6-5 TGTGCCAGCAGTTGGACAGGGGGCTTGGAGACCCAGTACTTC CASSWTGGLETQYF
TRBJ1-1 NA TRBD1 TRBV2 TGTGCCAGCACACGAGAGGGAGGACAGGGAGGCGATGAAGCTTTCTTT CASTREGGQGGDEAFF
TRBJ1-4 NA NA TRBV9 TGTGCCAGCAGCGTAGGGGGGCCTTATGAGGAAAAACTGTTTTTT CASSVGGPYEEKLFF
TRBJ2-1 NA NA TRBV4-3 TGCGCCAGCAGCCAAGAGTCCGGGAGTAATTGGGTTGAGCAGTTCTTC CASSQESGSNWVEQFF
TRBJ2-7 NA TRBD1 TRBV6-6 TGTGCCAGCATGGGGGACAGGGGGCTAGTCTACGAGCAGTACTTC CASMGDRGLVYEQYF
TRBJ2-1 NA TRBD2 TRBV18 TGTGCCAGCTCACCCGGGGGGAGCTACAATGAGCAGTTCTTC CASSPGGSYNEQFF
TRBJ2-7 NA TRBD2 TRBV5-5 TGTGCCAGCAGCTTCACTAGCGGACTCTACGAGCAGTACTTC CASSFTSGLYEQYF
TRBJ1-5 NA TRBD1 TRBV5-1 TGCGCCAGCAGCTTGGCCCCCACAGGGGGCGATCAGCCCCAGCATTTT CASSLAPTGGDQPQHF
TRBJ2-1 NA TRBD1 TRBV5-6 TGTGCCAGCAGTTTGGACAGGGATGGAGATGAGCAGTTCTTC CASSLDRDGDEQFF
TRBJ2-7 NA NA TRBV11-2 TGTGCCAGCAGCTTAGAATCCGCTGGGGGAAGAGCGTACGAGCAGTACTTC CASSLESAGGRAYEQYF
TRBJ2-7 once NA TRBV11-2 TGTGCCAGCAGAAATCCCGGGGGCGACAAAAAACCCTACGAGCAGTACTTC CASRNPGGDKKPYEQYF
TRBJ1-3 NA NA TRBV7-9 TGTGCCAGCAGCTTACGGACAAATGGAAACACCATATATTTT CASSLRTNGNTIYF